The present entry profiles one TCR beta chain with its context. Its antigen is as yet unknown. Researchers made TCR cDNA using 5'RACE template switching, and this step added a universal primer site and UMIs. TCRdb ran MiXCR on the 5' RACE reads and lists one entry per CDR3 protein. Of 170,000 or so distinct CDR3 sequences in the sample, 9.3% were seen once. These data originate in a study of T cells after yellow fever vaccination. Turning to the study itself: The fractions with low cell numbers were processed using SMART-Seq v4 Ultra Low Input.

Broader study findings: The secondary response was weaker, and its peak arrived faster, on day 5 versus 15.

Sequenced material: CD8+ T cells sorted from PBMCs, taken 45 days after the yellow fever booster vaccination. This receptor was obtained from a man in his late teens or twenties who received the YFV17D yellow fever vaccine.

In DNA, the CDR3 is TGCGCCAGCAGCCAAGAACAGGGCTGGGACACTGAAGCTTTCTTT. Translating it yields CASSQEQGWDTEAFF. V gene TRBV4-1 combines with J gene TRBJ1-1; weak D call: TRBD1 (6 bases). Germline values: CDR1 MGHRA, CDR2 YSYEKL. This CDR3 spans 15 amino acids. V dropped 0 bases and J dropped 3 bases, with 11 bases sitting between them.